The clone carrying this T cell receptor beta chain came up a few times. The sample originates from a study of cytomegalovirus exposure and HLA in healthy donors. Primers for the PCR totalled 60 Vbeta and 13 Jbeta. The protocol was immunoSEQ multiplex PCR, while the TCRdb copy is restricted to in-frame clones and leaves out a portion. The table has about 150,000 clones, about four fifths seen once. The germline V gene encodes CDR1 LNHDA and CDR2 SQIVND (reference sequence). V dropped 7 bases and J dropped 0 bases, with 15 bases sitting between them. This CDR3 has 15 residues. Sequencing used PBMCs. J is TRBJ1-1 and V is TRBV19, with D perhaps TRBD1 (5 bases). This receptor was taken from a man aged 18 to 30 in good health and CMV-seronegative. The chain's CDR3 is CASKGAGTLNTEAFF. The DNA for the CDR3 is TGTGCCAGTAAAGGGGCAGGGACTTTGAACACTGAAGCTTTCTTT.